A selection of T cell receptor beta chains follows, all from one sample in a study of T cell changes during pregnancy in multiple sclerosis. Profiling relied on immunoSEQ multiplex PCR, and the TCRdb table lists in-frame clones only, not all of them. The sample holds about 72,000 clones, 91% seen once. Sequenced here: peripheral blood, sampled in the third trimester of pregnancy. The receptors come from a female donor in good health, enrolled as a control in a pregnancy study. Both conserved end residues are part of each CDR3.

>15|TRBV28
CASDRGQRTINEQFF
>17|TRBV9
CASSTREGRGLGETQYF
>14|TRBV19
CASSVTGDNTEAFF
>11|TRBV20-1
CSAQGQETQYF
>17|TRBV28
CASSLKDRFFSGNTIYF
>15|TRBV6-5
CASRSGQASSYEQYF
>16|TRBV15
CATSRPLGGRNNEQFF
>14|TRBV9
CASSPGNSIYEQYF
>14|TRBV5-1
CASSLAGSNEKLFF
>15|TRBV27
CASSLRSTADYGYTF
>15|TRBV9
CASSATGTSYYEQYF
>13|TRBV12-5
CASSSGGWNEQFF
>14|TRBV15
CATSTNRGGTEAFF
>14|TRBV6-1
CASSLSQGGETQYF
>18|TRBV4-1
CASSQGAGGPFRNQPQHF
>16|TRBV4-1
CASSRGLAGAPDTQYF
>16|TRBV15
CATSRGTSGTIDTQYF
>15|TRBV9
CASSVAQQGAYEQYF
>17|TRBV7-9
CASSLGGLAGFTDTQYF
>14|TRBV7-2
CASSRIQGVTEAFF
>16|TRBV14
CASSQLGGGGHNEQFF
>15|TRBV19
CASRDGSQVNSPLHF
>14|TRBV27
CASSSSAQGREQYF
>15|TRBV11-3
CASSLGGGQNTEAFF
>13|TRBV19
CASSIRDPGQAFF
>16|TRBV5-6
CASSLSLGKFVYEQYF